This section outlines one T cell receptor (beta chain) sequence together with its context. Other DNA sequences of this sample code for an identical CDR3. The sample belongs to a study of shared clonotypes between healthy human individuals. The study drew all its donors from Caucasian adults living in Nashville, Tennessee. Data came from immunoSEQ multiplex PCR; TCRdb stores just in-frame clones and leaves some out. The sample records 2 million to 2.5 million clones, under 95% being singletons. The CDR3 runs to 14 residues. Trimming shortened V by 5 bases and J by 0 bases, and 8 bases separated the two germline ends. Germline V lookup: CDR1 MDHEN, CDR2 SYDVKM.

This clonotype was sampled from a young man in good health. Some clones in this sample may be carry-over from other donors' samples. The sample comprised naive CD4+ T cells from PBMCs. Subset noted: CD45RA+ positively selected. The chain has TRBV28 and TRBJ1-5; D perhaps matches TRBD1 (6 bases). The CDR3 is CASSPQGSNQPQHF. Here the CDR3 DNA reads TGTGCCAGCAGTCCACAGGGTAGCAATCAGCCCCAGCATTTT.